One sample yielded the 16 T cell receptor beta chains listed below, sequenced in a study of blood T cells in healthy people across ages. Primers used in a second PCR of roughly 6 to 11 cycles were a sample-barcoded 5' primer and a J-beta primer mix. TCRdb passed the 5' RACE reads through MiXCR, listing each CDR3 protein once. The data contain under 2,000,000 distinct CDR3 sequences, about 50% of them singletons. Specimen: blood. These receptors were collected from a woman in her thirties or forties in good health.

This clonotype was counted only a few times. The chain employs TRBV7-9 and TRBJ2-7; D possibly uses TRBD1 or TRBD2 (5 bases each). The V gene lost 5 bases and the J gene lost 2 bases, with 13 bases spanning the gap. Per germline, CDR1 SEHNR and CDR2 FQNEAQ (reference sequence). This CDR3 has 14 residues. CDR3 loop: CASSRHRDPYEQYF. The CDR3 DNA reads TGTGCCAGCAGCCGACACCGGGACCCCTACGAGCAGTACTTC.

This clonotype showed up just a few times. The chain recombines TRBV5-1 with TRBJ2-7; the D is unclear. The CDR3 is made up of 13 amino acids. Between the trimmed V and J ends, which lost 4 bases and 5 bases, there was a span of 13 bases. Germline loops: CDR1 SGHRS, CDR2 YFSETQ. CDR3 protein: CASSKQTEHEQYF. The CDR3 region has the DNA TGCGCCAGCAGCAAACAAACAGAACACGAGCAGTACTTC. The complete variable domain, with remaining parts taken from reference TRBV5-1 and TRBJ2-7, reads KAGVTQTPRYLIKTRGQQVTLSCSPISGHRSVSWYQQTPGQGLQFLFEYFSETQRNKGNFPGRFSGRQFSNSRSEMNVSTLELGDSALYLCASSKQTEHEQYFGPGTRLTVT.

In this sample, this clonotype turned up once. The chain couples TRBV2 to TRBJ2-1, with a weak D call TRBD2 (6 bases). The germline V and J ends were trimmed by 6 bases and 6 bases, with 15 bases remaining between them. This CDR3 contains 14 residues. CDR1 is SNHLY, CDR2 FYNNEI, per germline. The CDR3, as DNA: TGTGCCAGCAGCGTTCAGCGGGTTACCAATGAGCAGTTCTTC. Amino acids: CASSVQRVTNEQFF.

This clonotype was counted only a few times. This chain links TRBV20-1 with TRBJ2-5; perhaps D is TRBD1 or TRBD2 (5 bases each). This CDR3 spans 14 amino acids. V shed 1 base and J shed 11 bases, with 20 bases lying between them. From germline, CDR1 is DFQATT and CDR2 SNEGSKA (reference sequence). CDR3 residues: CSARGPKGIREQYF. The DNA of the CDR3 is TGCAGTGCTAGAGGTCCAAAGGGGATCAGGGAGCAGTACTTC.

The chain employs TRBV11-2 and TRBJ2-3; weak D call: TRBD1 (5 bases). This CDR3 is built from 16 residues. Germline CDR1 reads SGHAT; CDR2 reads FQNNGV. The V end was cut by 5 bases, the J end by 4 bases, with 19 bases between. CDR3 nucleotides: TGTGCCAGCAGCCCCCCGATCGGGCAGGGCGCAGATACGCAGTATTTT. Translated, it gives CASSPPIGQGADTQYF. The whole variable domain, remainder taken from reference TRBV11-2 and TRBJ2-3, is EAGVAQSPRYKIIEKRQSVAFWCNPISGHATLYWYQQILGQGPKLLIQFQNNGVVDDSQLPKDRFSAERLKGVDSTLKIQPAKLEDSAVYLCASSPPIGQGADTQYFGPGTRLTVL.

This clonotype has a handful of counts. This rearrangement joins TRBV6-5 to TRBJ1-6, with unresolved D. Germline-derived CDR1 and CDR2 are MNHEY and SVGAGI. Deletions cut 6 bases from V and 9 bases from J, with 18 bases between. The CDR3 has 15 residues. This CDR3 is CASRPGIMDTSPLHF. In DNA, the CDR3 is TGTGCCAGCAGGCCCGGGATAATGGATACTTCACCCCTCCACTTT.

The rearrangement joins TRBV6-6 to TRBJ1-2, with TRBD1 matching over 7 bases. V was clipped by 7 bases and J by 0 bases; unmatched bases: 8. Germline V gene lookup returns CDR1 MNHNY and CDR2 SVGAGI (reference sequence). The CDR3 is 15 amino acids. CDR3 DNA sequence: TGTGCCAGCACGAGCTACAGGGGACCTAACTATGGCTACACCTTC. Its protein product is CASTSYRGPNYGYTF.

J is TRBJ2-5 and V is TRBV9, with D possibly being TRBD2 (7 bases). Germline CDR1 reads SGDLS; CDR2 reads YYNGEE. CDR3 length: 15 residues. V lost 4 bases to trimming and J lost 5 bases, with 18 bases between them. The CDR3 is CASSQITGGLETQYF. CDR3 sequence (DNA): TGTGCCAGCAGCCAAATAACGGGGGGCCTGGAGACCCAGTACTTC.

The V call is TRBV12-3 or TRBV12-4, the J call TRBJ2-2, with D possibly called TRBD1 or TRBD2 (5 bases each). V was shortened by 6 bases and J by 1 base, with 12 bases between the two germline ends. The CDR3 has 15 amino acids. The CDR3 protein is CASSSGRLNTGELFF. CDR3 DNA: TGTGCCAGCAGCTCGGGACGTCTGAACACCGGGGAGCTGTTTTTT.

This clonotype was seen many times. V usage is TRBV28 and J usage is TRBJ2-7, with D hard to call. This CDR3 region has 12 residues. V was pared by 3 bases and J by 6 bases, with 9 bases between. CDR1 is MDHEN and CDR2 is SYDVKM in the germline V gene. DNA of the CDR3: TGTGCCAGCAGTTTGCCCCTTGGCGAGCAGTACTTC. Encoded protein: CASSLPLGEQYF.

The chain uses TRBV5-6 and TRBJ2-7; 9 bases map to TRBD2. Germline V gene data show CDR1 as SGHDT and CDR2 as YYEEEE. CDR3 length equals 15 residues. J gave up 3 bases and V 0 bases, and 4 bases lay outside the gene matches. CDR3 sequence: CASSLVAGAHYEQYF. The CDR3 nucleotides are TGTGCCAGCAGCTTGGTAGCGGGGGCCCACTACGAGCAGTACTTC.

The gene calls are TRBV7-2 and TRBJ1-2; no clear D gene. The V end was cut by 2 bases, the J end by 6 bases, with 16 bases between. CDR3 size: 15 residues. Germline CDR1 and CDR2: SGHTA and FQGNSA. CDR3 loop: CASSLRPLPLNGYTF. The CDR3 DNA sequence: TGTGCCAGCAGCTTAAGGCCTCTGCCCTTGAATGGCTACACCTTC.

CDR3 coding DNA: TGCGCCAGCAGCCAATCGGTGGGGCCTGAGCAGTTCTTC. Translation gives CASSQSVGPEQFF. This rearrangement joins TRBV4-1 to TRBJ2-1, with a tentative D call TRBD1 (5 bases). This CDR3 contains 13 residues. The germline V gene encodes CDR1 MGHRA and CDR2 YSYEKL. With 2 bases removed from V and 9 bases from J, the gap between germline ends came to 11 bases.

The CDR3 loop reads CASTAPGDRRQPQHF. CDR3 DNA: TGTGCCAGCACCGCCCCCGGGGATAGGCGTCAGCCCCAGCATTTT. This chain joins TRBV12-3 or TRBV12-4 and TRBJ1-5; D uncertain. The length of the CDR3 is 15 residues. The V and J ends lost 7 bases and 6 bases respectively, with 19 bases between them.

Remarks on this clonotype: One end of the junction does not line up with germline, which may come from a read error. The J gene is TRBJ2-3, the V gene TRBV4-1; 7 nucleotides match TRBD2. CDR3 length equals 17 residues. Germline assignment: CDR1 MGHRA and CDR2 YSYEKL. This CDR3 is CAGSPLMASGGTDTQYF. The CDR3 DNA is TGCGCCGGCAGCCCCCTAATGGCCAGCGGGGGCACAGATACGCAGTATTTT.

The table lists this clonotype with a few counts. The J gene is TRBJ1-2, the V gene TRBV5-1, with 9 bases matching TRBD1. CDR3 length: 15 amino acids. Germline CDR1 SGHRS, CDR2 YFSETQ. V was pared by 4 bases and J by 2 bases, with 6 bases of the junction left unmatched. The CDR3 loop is CASSARQGGNYGYTF. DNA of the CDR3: TGCGCCAGCAGCGCGAGACAGGGGGGGAACTATGGCTACACCTTC.